A single sample gave rise to the 6 T cell receptor beta chains below, sequenced in a study of OX40 agonist ivuxolimab in advanced cancers. The data were produced by immunoSEQ multiplex PCR, yet TCRdb's version contains in-frame clones alone and is incomplete. The table lists approximately 76,000 clones, 85% to 90% of them singletons, with under 1% in the top ten. The source material was CD4+ or CD8+ T cells sorted from blood, sampled in a trial of the OX40 agonist ivuxolimab. Every receptor here comes from an adult with an advanced solid tumor such as melanoma, head and neck, liver or kidney cancer.

The chain recombines TRBV4-2 with TRBJ2-1; 12 nucleotides match TRBD2. Germline CDR1 reads LGHNA; CDR2 reads YNFKEQ. The CDR3 has 19 residues. V dropped 0 bases and J dropped 4; count of bases not matched to a gene: 10. In DNA, the CDR3 is TGTGCCAGCAGCCAAGAGAACCTAGCGGGAGGGCGGGCATACAATGAGCAGTTCTTC. Translation: CASSQENLAGGRAYNEQFF.

This chain uses TRBV28 with TRBJ2-2; tentative D call: TRBD2 (6 bases). Looked up from germline, CDR1 is MDHEN and CDR2 is SYDVKM. The CDR3 has 16 amino acids. Trimming left V 1 base short and J 4 bases short, with 13 bases between. In DNA form, the CDR3 reads TGTGCCAGCAGTTTATTCCGGGGAGGCGGCACCGGGGAGCTGTTTTTT. Its translation is CASSLFRGGGTGELFF.

CDR3: CASSYRGGNYGYTF. The CDR3 DNA reads TGTGCCAGCAGCTACCGGGGGGGTAACTATGGCTACACCTTC. The gene calls are TRBV6-5 and TRBJ1-2, with a tentative D call TRBD1 (5 bases). Germline CDR1 reads MNHEY; CDR2 reads SVGAGI. The CDR3 is 14 residues long. With 6 bases removed from V and 1 base from J, the gap between germline ends came to 12 bases.

V is TRBV9 and J is TRBJ2-5; TRBD2 matches at 9 bases. The trim removed 3 bases at V and 5 bases at J, leaving 5 bases unmatched. This CDR3 spans 14 amino acids. Germline CDR1 and CDR2: SGDLS and YYNGEE. The chain's CDR3 is CASSARGLAETQYF. CDR3 sequence (DNA): TGTGCCAGCAGCGCCCGCGGACTAGCGGAGACCCAGTACTTC.

Concerning this clone: One junction end disagrees with the germline gene, perhaps due to a read error. The chain has TRBV6-6 and TRBJ2-5, with D perhaps TRBD1 (6 bases). Germline loops: CDR1 MNHNY, CDR2 SVGAGI (reference sequence). The CDR3 is 15 amino acids. CDR3 sequence: CASSYAGDPAPQLNF. The CDR3 DNA sequence: TGTGCCAGCAGTTACGCAGGGGACCCAGCCCCACAACTAAACTTC.

V and J are TRBV7-3 and TRBJ2-3; 13 nucleotides line up with TRBD2. There are 15 residues in the CDR3. CDR1 SGHTA and CDR2 FQGTGA come from the germline V gene. V lost 5 bases to trimming and J lost 4 bases; unmatched junction nucleotides: 3. The CDR3 bases are TGTGCCAGCAGCCCCGGACTAGCGGGAGCAGATACGCAGTATTTT. This codes for CASSPGLAGADTQYF. Combining the CDR3 with reference TRBV7-3 and TRBJ2-3 gives the whole variable domain GAGVSQTPSNKVTEKGKYVELRCDPISGHTALYWYRQSLGQGPEFLIYFQGTGAADDSGLPNDRFFAVRPEGSVSTLKIQRTERGDSAVYLCASSPGLAGADTQYFGPGTRLTVL.